The 2 T cell receptor beta chains in this list originate from one sample, sequenced in a study of glioma-infiltrating T cells. The iRepertoire nested amplicon-rescue multiplex PCR amplified TCR alpha and beta CDR3s from RNA. One entry per CDR3 protein, called by TCRdb with MiXCR from the multiplex PCR reads. This sample has roughly 190,000 distinct CDR3 sequences, with roughly a third found just once. The material sequenced was glioma tissue, nonneoplastic brain tissue, or PBMCs (not recorded which). The receptors originated from a human donor with low-grade glioma or glioblastoma, undergoing nonglioma brain surgery, or in good health (not recorded which).

This clonotype was picked up many times. The chain combines TRBV28 with TRBJ1-2, with D perhaps matching TRBD1 (6 bases). The germline V and J ends were trimmed by 2 bases and 3 bases, with 10 bases remaining between them. CDR3 size: 14 residues. The V gene's germline CDR1 is MDHEN and CDR2 SYDVKM. The CDR3 region is CASSLEQGYYGYTF. CDR3 nucleotide sequence: TGTGCCAGCAGTTTAGAGCAGGGGTACTATGGCTACACCTTC.

The chain joins TRBV11-2 to TRBJ2-4, with D tentatively TRBD2 (6 bases). Germline V lookup: CDR1 SGHAT, CDR2 FQNNGV. The V and J ends lost 8 bases and 6 bases respectively, with 20 bases between them. This CDR3 has 15 residues. CDR3 sequence reads: CASGRGTGLGNIQYF. As DNA, the CDR3 is TGTGCCAGCGGCCGCGGGACGGGATTGGGAAACATTCAGTACTTC.